The 27 T cell receptor beta chains below were found in one sample sequenced in a study of cytomegalovirus exposure and HLA in healthy donors. It was with 60 Vbeta and 13 Jbeta primers that the PCR ran. Only in-frame clones appear in the TCRdb table, and some are missing; sequencing was by immunoSEQ multiplex PCR. The sample carries about 180,000 clones, about 80% recorded once. Sequenced sample: PBMCs. The source of these receptors is a middle-aged woman in good health and CMV-seronegative.

This clone has a single count. The J gene is TRBJ2-3, the V gene TRBV5-6; possible D gene TRBD2, 6 bases. The V end lost 3 bases, the J end lost 2 bases, and 10 bases lay between the germline ends. This CDR3 comprises 14 residues. CDR1 and CDR2 from the germline V gene are SGHDT and YYEEEE. The CDR3 sequence: CASSYGGFTDTQYF. CDR3 sequence (DNA): TGTGCCAGCAGCTACGGGGGATTCACAGATACGCAGTATTTT.

This chain joins TRBV7-9 and TRBJ1-3; D not certain. In germline, CDR1 is SEHNR, CDR2 FQNEAQ (reference sequence). This CDR3 contains 16 residues. Trimming stripped 5 bases from V and 0 bases from J, with 14 bases between. The CDR3 region is CASSRERIISGNTIYF. The CDR3 region has the DNA TGTGCCAGCAGCCGGGAACGAATCATCTCTGGAAACACCATATATTTT.

V and J are TRBV27 and TRBJ1-2; D might be TRBD1 (6 bases). The germline V and J ends were trimmed by 2 bases and 4 bases, with 17 bases remaining between them. This CDR3 contains 16 residues. Per germline, CDR1 MNHEY and CDR2 SMNVEV (reference sequence). CDR3 loop: CASSLVQGPRLYGYTF. The CDR3 DNA is TGTGCCAGCAGTTTAGTGCAGGGGCCGCGTCTCTATGGCTACACCTTC.

This chain uses TRBV5-1 with TRBJ1-5; 7 bases agree with TRBD1. Germline CDR1 SGHRS, CDR2 YFSETQ. This CDR3 region has 14 residues. With V trimmed by 5 bases and J by 2 bases, 4 bases remained unmatched. CDR3 in amino acids: CASSSRGGNQPQHF. CDR3 nucleotides: TGCGCCAGCAGTTCCAGGGGGGGCAATCAGCCCCAGCATTTT. Supplemented by reference TRBV5-1 and TRBJ1-5, the full variable domain reads KAGVTQTPRYLIKTRGQQVTLSCSPISGHRSVSWYQQTPGQGLQFLFEYFSETQRNKGNFPGRFSGRQFSNSRSEMNVSTLELGDSALYLCASSSRGGNQPQHFGDGTRLSIL.

The chain is built from TRBV6-1 and TRBJ2-2; D remains ambiguous. V was shortened by 5 bases and J by 1 base, with 5 bases between the two germline ends. This CDR3 spans 13 amino acids. Germline V CDR1 and CDR2: MNHNS, SASEGT. The CDR3 DNA follows: TGTGCCAGCAGTAACAGGAACACCGGGGAGCTGTTTTTT. It specifies CASSNRNTGELFF.

Points on this clone: Within the sample, other DNA sequences also encode this same CDR3. The chain recombines TRBV27 with TRBJ1-5, with TRBD1 as a possible D gene (6 bases). CDR1 and CDR2 from the germline V gene are MNHEY and SMNVEV (reference sequence). V was shortened by 5 bases and J by 3 bases, with 11 bases between the two germline ends. The length of the CDR3 is 14 residues. The CDR3 spells CASSARTANQPQHF. The DNA for the CDR3 is TGTGCCAGCAGTGCTCGGACAGCCAATCAGCCCCAGCATTTT.

The rearrangement links TRBV7-8 to TRBJ2-5; TRBD2 matches at 15 bases. The V gene end was trimmed by 0 bases and the J gene end by 4 bases; junction bases not matched to a gene: 3. Germline values: CDR1 SGHVS, CDR2 FQNEAQ. CDR3 length equals 17 residues. The CDR3 protein is CASSLALGLAGGETQYF. The CDR3 DNA is TGTGCCAGCAGCTTAGCCCTGGGACTAGCGGGGGGAGAGACCCAGTACTTC.

This chain uses TRBV5-6 with TRBJ2-7; D might be TRBD1 (6 bases). V lost 4 bases, J lost 0 bases, and 11 bases lay in between. The CDR3 is 14 amino acids. Germline CDR1 reads SGHDT; CDR2 reads YYEEEE. CDR3 loop: CASSPGDNSYEQYF. In DNA form, the CDR3 reads TGTGCCAGCAGCCCCGGGGACAACTCCTACGAGCAGTACTTC.

Only a few counts were recorded for this clone. The chain employs TRBV27 and TRBJ1-2; 12 nucleotides align to TRBD1. Germline V gene lookup returns CDR1 MNHEY and CDR2 SMNVEV (reference sequence). There are 14 residues in the CDR3. Trimming took 6 bases from V and 2 from J; bases not matched to a gene: 1. CDR3 in amino acids: CASRGTGGNYGYTF. The CDR3 coding sequence is TGTGCCAGCAGGGGGACAGGGGGCAACTATGGCTACACCTTC.

This clone was found a few times. The same CDR3 arises from other DNA sequences in this sample as well. The rearrangement links TRBV7-9 to TRBJ1-3; TRBD1 might be the D (5 bases). The V gene's germline CDR1 is SEHNR and CDR2 FQNEAQ (reference sequence). V was cut by 5 bases and J by 4 bases, with 12 bases left in between. The CDR3 has 14 amino acids. The CDR3 is CASSPGISGNTIYF. The CDR3 region has the DNA TGTGCCAGCAGCCCAGGGATTTCAGGAAACACCATATATTTT.

The chain couples TRBV27 to TRBJ1-1; 7 bases are a match to TRBD1. Germline assignment: CDR1 MNHEY and CDR2 SMNVEV (reference sequence). V shed 7 bases, J shed 0 bases, and the junction held 11 bases outside the gene matches. This CDR3 region has 16 residues. CDR3 DNA sequence: TGTGCCAGCACCAGTATCCCGACAGGGTTGAACACTGAAGCTTTCTTT. Its translation: CASTSIPTGLNTEAFF.

The chain recombines TRBV9 with TRBJ2-7; weak D call: TRBD2 (7 bases). The germline V gene has CDR1 SGDLS and CDR2 YYNGEE. Trimming removed 0 bases at V and 7 bases at J, with 17 bases between. There are 15 residues in the CDR3. The CDR3 here is CASSVVGGGLKEQYF. The DNA for the CDR3 is TGTGCCAGCAGCGTAGTTGGCGGGGGCCTTAAGGAGCAGTACTTC.

This clone was counted once. V gene TRBV11-2 combines with J gene TRBJ2-3, with 8 nucleotides matching TRBD2. CDR1 is SGHAT and CDR2 is FQNNGV in the germline V gene. The CDR3 loop spans 17 amino acids. Losses at the gene ends were 6 bases for V and 2 bases for J; bases not matched to a gene: 13. In DNA, the CDR3 is TGTGCCAGCAGTTTACGCCCACTAGCGGTTAACACAGATACGCAGTATTTT. Protein product: CASSLRPLAVNTDTQYF.

This chain joins TRBV28 and TRBJ2-1; D uncertain. Germline V gene sequence: CDR1 MDHEN, CDR2 SYDVKM. V was pared by 2 bases and J by 0 bases, with 8 bases between. This CDR3 spans 15 amino acids. The CDR3 here is CASSLLSRSYNEQFF. The CDR3 nucleotides are TGTGCCAGCAGTTTACTATCCCGCTCCTACAATGAGCAGTTCTTC. Drawing the rest from reference TRBV28 and TRBJ2-1, the complete variable domain is DVKVTQSSRYLVKRTGEKVFLECVQDMDHENMFWYRQDPGLGLRLIYFSYDVKMKEKGDIPEGYSVSREKKERFSLILESASTNQTSMYLCASSLLSRSYNEQFFGPGTRLTVL.

CDR3 sequence reads: CASSHQQGQGYTF. CDR3 nucleotides: TGCGCCAGCAGCCACCAACAGGGTCAAGGCTACACCTTC. The chain joins TRBV5-1 to TRBJ1-2; D may be TRBD1 (6 bases). Germline CDR1 and CDR2: SGHRS and YFSETQ. Trimming pared 4 bases from V and 8 bases from J, leaving 15 bases between. The CDR3 runs 13 residues.

The rearrangement joins TRBV28 to TRBJ2-7; 8 bases are a match to TRBD1. CDR1 is MDHEN, CDR2 SYDVKM, per germline. The CDR3 has 13 amino acids. Trimming cost V 8 bases and J 6 bases; bases outside gene matches: 9. The CDR3 protein is CASGRTGSVEQYF. For the CDR3, the DNA is TGTGCCAGCGGGAGGACAGGGAGTGTCGAGCAGTACTTC.

The gene calls are TRBV9 and TRBJ1-6; TRBD1 aligns across 7 bases. The CDR3 has 15 residues. Germline lookup yields CDR1 SGDLS and CDR2 YYNGEE. Trimming removed 0 bases from V and 7 bases from J; junction bases left unmatched: 4. The CDR3 loop is CASSVGGTANSPLHF. The CDR3 nucleotides read TGTGCCAGCAGCGTAGGCGGGACAGCCAATTCACCCCTCCACTTT.

The rearrangement joins TRBV5-4 to TRBJ2-7; D might be TRBD1 (6 bases). The CDR3 has 15 amino acids. The V gene lost 0 bases and the J gene lost 2 bases, with 12 bases spanning the gap. CDR1 is SGHNT, CDR2 YYREEE, per germline (reference sequence). CDR3 sequence reads: CASSLAVQGPYEQYF. The CDR3 DNA is TGTGCCAGCAGCTTGGCCGTACAGGGTCCCTACGAGCAGTACTTC.

The chain employs TRBV7-2 and TRBJ2-3, with 9 bases identical to TRBD2. Losses at the gene ends were 1 base for V and 2 bases for J; bases not matched to a gene: 7. Germline CDR1 and CDR2: SGHTA and FQGNSA. CDR3 size: 17 residues. CDR3 sequence: CASSLGVTSGFTDTQYF. DNA for the CDR3: TGTGCCAGCAGCTTAGGAGTTACTAGCGGGTTCACAGATACGCAGTATTTT. Together with reference TRBV7-2 and TRBJ2-3, the CDR3 gives the full variable domain: GAGVSQSPSNKVTEKGKDVELRCDPISGHTALYWYRQSLGQGLEFLIYFQGNSAPDKSGLPSDRFSAERTGGSVSTLTIQRTQQEDSAVYLCASSLGVTSGFTDTQYFGPGTRLTVL.

The chain recombines TRBV7-9 with TRBJ1-4, with D unresolved. Germline V gene sequence: CDR1 SEHNR, CDR2 FQNEAQ (reference sequence). The CDR3 is made up of 14 amino acids. Trimming stripped 5 bases from V and 0 bases from J, with 7 bases between. CDR3 in amino acids: CASSPRATNEKLFF. CDR3 in DNA: TGTGCCAGCAGCCCTCGCGCAACTAATGAAAAACTGTTTTTT.

The chain is built from TRBV7-9 and TRBJ1-1; 7 bases are shared with TRBD1. V shed 5 bases, J shed 3 bases, and the junction held 6 bases outside the gene matches. Germline assignment: CDR1 SEHNR and CDR2 FQNEAQ (reference sequence). The CDR3 length is 14 residues. The CDR3 protein is CASSPDRVDTEAFF. The CDR3 DNA reads TGTGCCAGCAGCCCCGACAGGGTTGACACTGAAGCTTTCTTT.

In this sample, this clone turned up a few times. The chain joins TRBV6-5 to TRBJ2-6, with D possibly matching TRBD1 (6 bases). V was clipped by 6 bases and J by 5 bases, with 11 bases between them. Germline CDR1 is MNHEY and CDR2 is SVGAGI. The CDR3 runs 14 residues. The CDR3 reads CASRGTGRANVLTF. The CDR3, as DNA: TGTGCCAGCAGGGGTACAGGGAGGGCCAACGTCCTGACTTTC.

V and J are TRBV7-9 and TRBJ2-6, with TRBD2 as a possible D gene (5 bases). The CDR3 is made up of 18 amino acids. Trimming left V 5 bases short and J 0 bases short, with 17 bases between. CDR1 and CDR2 (germline): SEHNR, FQNEAQ (reference sequence). The CDR3 sequence: CASSPLAGLGSGANVLTF. CDR3 nucleotide sequence: TGTGCCAGCAGCCCCCTAGCAGGATTGGGCTCTGGGGCCAACGTCCTGACTTTC. The variable domain in full, with the rest retrieved from reference TRBV7-9 and TRBJ2-6, is DTGVSQNPRHKITKRGQNVTFRCDPISEHNRLYWYRQTLGQGPEFLTYFQNEAQLEKSRLLSDRFSAERPKGSFSTLEIQRTEQGDSAMYLCASSPLAGLGSGANVLTFGAGSRLTVL.

This clone was detected a few times. The chain has TRBV5-6 and TRBJ2-6; 7 positions agree with TRBD1. Germline trimming cut 2 bases from V and 0 bases from J; bases unmatched to any gene: 8. The CDR3 runs 18 residues. CDR1 SGHDT and CDR2 YYEEEE come from the germline V gene. CDR3 sequence reads: CASSFLGQAGSGANVLTF. CDR3 nucleotide sequence: TGTGCCAGCAGCTTCCTTGGACAGGCTGGCTCTGGGGCCAACGTCCTGACTTTC.

Only a few counts were recorded for this clone. The rearrangement links TRBV5-1 to TRBJ2-3; D uncertain. Germline values: CDR1 SGHRS, CDR2 YFSETQ. The CDR3 is 12 residues long. Trimming took off 1 base at V and 5 bases at J, with 5 bases between the two ends. CDR3 nucleotides: TGCGCCAGCAGCTTGATTCAAGATACGCAGTATTTT. It is translated as CASSLIQDTQYF. Full variable domain (remainder filled in from reference TRBV5-1 and TRBJ2-3): KAGVTQTPRYLIKTRGQQVTLSCSPISGHRSVSWYQQTPGQGLQFLFEYFSETQRNKGNFPGRFSGRQFSNSRSEMNVSTLELGDSALYLCASSLIQDTQYFGPGTRLTVL.

The chain couples TRBV2 to TRBJ1-2, with D maybe TRBD1 (5 bases). CDR1 and CDR2 from the germline V gene are SNHLY and FYNNEI. Trimming pared 7 bases from V and 4 bases from J, leaving 16 bases between. The CDR3 is made up of 14 amino acids. Here the CDR3 DNA reads TGTGCCAGCAAACGGGACTCCAATTTCTATGGCTACACCTTC. Residues: CASKRDSNFYGYTF.

This chain joins TRBV28 and TRBJ2-7, with 11 positions matching TRBD2. From germline, CDR1 is MDHEN and CDR2 SYDVKM. The V gene end was trimmed by 2 bases and the J gene end by 5 bases; junction bases not matched to a gene: 8. The CDR3 runs to 16 residues. The CDR3 is CASSLITSGSLNEQYF. For the CDR3, the DNA is TGTGCCAGCAGTTTAATTACTAGCGGGAGTTTGAACGAGCAGTACTTC.